The next 32 T cell receptor beta chains were all read from a single sample in a study of blood T cell repertoires in COVID-19. This table comes from immunoSEQ multiplex PCR, and its TCRdb copy is limited to in-frame clones, with some not included. The profile shows 35,000 to 40,000 clones, 90% of them singletons. Sequenced sample: peripheral blood. These receptors all come from a man in his 70s with acute or convalescent COVID-19.

The chain is built from TRBV27 and TRBJ2-1, with TRBD2 as a possible D gene (6 bases). CDR1 and CDR2 from the germline V gene are MNHEY and SMNVEV (reference sequence). The CDR3 sequence is 15 residues long. V dropped 5 bases and J dropped 8 bases, with 19 bases sitting between them. The CDR3 DNA reads TGTGCCAGCAGTCTTAACTTTTTTTCTAGCGATGAGCAGTTCTTC. This sequence encodes CASSLNFFSSDEQFF.

The chain links TRBV18 to TRBJ2-6, with TRBD1 matching over 7 bases. Losses at the gene ends were 7 bases for V and 0 bases for J; bases not matched to a gene: 6. Germline CDR1 reads KGHSH; CDR2 reads LQKENI. This CDR3 region has 16 residues. The CDR3 nucleotides read TGTGCCAGCTACCCGGGACAGCGCTCTGGGGCCAACGTCCTGACTTTC. Its translation: CASYPGQRSGANVLTF. Supplemented by reference TRBV18 and TRBJ2-6, the full variable domain reads NAGVMQNPRHLVRRRGQEARLRCSPMKGHSHVYWYRQLPEEGLKFMVYLQKENIIDESGMPKERFSAEFPKEGPSILRIQQVVRGDSAAYFCASYPGQRSGANVLTFGAGSRLTVL.

This clone occurred a few times. The chain has TRBV6-2 or TRBV6-3 and TRBJ1-1; 7 bases are shared with TRBD1. Per the germline V gene, CDR1 is MNHEY and CDR2 is SVGEGT. With 5 bases clipped from V and 1 base from J, the junction kept 4 bases outside the gene matches. The CDR3 has 14 amino acids. Here the CDR3 reads CASSRQGSNTEAFF. The DNA for the CDR3 is TGTGCCAGCAGTCGACAGGGATCGAACACTGAAGCTTTCTTT.

The chain has TRBV6-5 and TRBJ1-5; D unresolved. CDR1 is MNHEY and CDR2 is SVGAGI in the germline V gene. The V and J ends lost 8 bases and 0 bases respectively, with 14 bases between them. The CDR3 is made up of 15 amino acids. Written as DNA, the CDR3 is TGTGCCAGCGGCCGGCAGGCATCTAGCAATCAGCCCCAGCATTTT. It encodes CASGRQASSNQPQHF.

This clone occurred a few times. This chain links TRBV9 with TRBJ2-3; 9 nucleotides match TRBD2. CDR1 is SGDLS, CDR2 YYNGEE, per germline. With V trimmed by 0 bases and J by 0 bases, 5 bases remained unmatched. CDR3 length: 17 residues. CDR3 sequence: CASSVEAGGRSTDTQYF. The CDR3, as DNA: TGTGCCAGCAGCGTAGAGGCGGGAGGGAGGAGCACAGATACGCAGTATTTT.

The V gene is TRBV5-1, the J gene TRBJ2-7; 8 positions match TRBD1. Germline V gives CDR1 SGHRS, CDR2 YFSETQ. Unmatched junction bases numbered 13, after V lost 1 base and J lost 13 bases. The CDR3 covers 14 residues. The CDR3 reads CASSLTGQGGFGYF. CDR3 sequence (DNA): TGCGCCAGCAGCTTGACAGGACAGGGTGGTTTTGGTTACTTC.

The chain uses TRBV18 and TRBJ2-1, with a tentative D call TRBD2 (6 bases). Germline CDR1 is KGHSH and CDR2 is LQKENI. Deletions cut 2 bases from V and 5 bases from J, with 13 bases between. The CDR3 length is 15 residues. CDR3 residues: CASSPGGPGNNEQFF. The CDR3 DNA reads as TGTGCCAGCTCACCAGGAGGGCCAGGGAACAATGAGCAGTTCTTC.

The CDR3 sequence: CASSLRREYNEQFF. The CDR3 region has the DNA TGTGCCAGCAGCTTAAGGCGGGAGTACAATGAGCAGTTCTTC. V usage is TRBV7-3 and J usage is TRBJ2-1; 7 nucleotides agree with TRBD2. CDR1 SGHTA and CDR2 FQGTGA come from the germline V gene. The CDR3 contains 14 residues. Trimming at V came to 1 base and at J to 4 bases, leaving 1 base not matched to a gene.

Written as DNA, the CDR3 is TGTGCCAGCAGCCTGTACTCAGATACGCAGTATTTT. As protein: CASSLYSDTQYF. The genes are TRBV3-1 (or the pseudogene TRBV3-2) and TRBJ2-3; D ambiguous. V was clipped by 4 bases and J by 4 bases, with 6 bases between them. Germline V gives CDR1 LGHDT, CDR2 YNNKEL (reference sequence). The CDR3 extends over 12 amino acids.

This chain joins TRBV6-2 or TRBV6-3 and TRBJ2-5; D possibly corresponds to TRBD2 (6 bases). Germline-derived CDR1 and CDR2 are MNHEY and SVGEGT. V gave up 0 bases and J gave up 2 bases, with 13 bases separating them. This CDR3 is 16 amino acids long. The CDR3 sequence is CASSYSARGHQETQYF. The DNA of the CDR3 is TGTGCCAGCAGTTACTCCGCGCGGGGCCATCAAGAGACCCAGTACTTC.

This chain uses TRBV4-3 with TRBJ2-1, with D hard to call. Trimming shortened V by 1 base and J by 1 base, and 8 bases separated the two germline ends. Germline V gives CDR1 LGHNA, CDR2 YSLEER. CDR3 size: 15 residues. CDR3 sequence: CASSQGYQSYNEQFF. DNA for the CDR3: TGCGCCAGCAGCCAAGGCTACCAATCCTACAATGAGCAGTTCTTC.

The V and J genes are TRBV5-1 and TRBJ1-1; 9 nucleotides line up with TRBD1. Unmatched junction bases numbered 11, after V lost 5 bases and J lost 0 bases. CDR1 is SGHRS, CDR2 YFSETQ, per germline. There are 17 residues in the CDR3. CDR3 sequence: CASSRGDRASMNTEAFF. CDR3 sequence (DNA): TGCGCCAGCAGTCGGGGGGACAGGGCCTCAATGAACACTGAAGCTTTCTTT.

The chain couples TRBV24-1 to TRBJ2-1, with 9 positions matching TRBD2. The germline V gene has CDR1 KGHDR and CDR2 SFDVKD. The CDR3 contains 17 residues. Losses at the gene ends were 3 bases for V and 4 bases for J; bases not matched to a gene: 9. The CDR3 spells CATSDGVAGATYNEQFF. The DNA of the CDR3 is TGTGCCACCAGTGATGGAGTAGCGGGAGCAACTTACAATGAGCAGTTCTTC.

This chain connects TRBV9 to TRBJ1-1, with D uncertain. Per the germline V gene, CDR1 is SGDLS and CDR2 is YYNGEE. V dropped 0 bases and J dropped 0 bases, with 3 bases sitting between them. The CDR3 has 13 residues. CDR3: CASSVAMNTEAFF. Here the CDR3 DNA reads TGTGCCAGCAGCGTAGCAATGAACACTGAAGCTTTCTTT.

The chain combines TRBV5-1 with TRBJ2-7; TRBD1 agrees at 9 bases. Germline V gene sequence: CDR1 SGHRS, CDR2 YFSETQ. After removal of 5 bases from V and 6 bases from J, the junction contained 12 bases not matched to a gene. The CDR3 contains 15 residues. For the CDR3, the DNA is TGCGCCAGCAGAACTACGGGGACAGGGATCAGCGAGCAGTACTTC. Amino acid sequence: CASRTTGTGISEQYF.

The V gene is TRBV18, the J gene TRBJ1-5, with D hard to call. With 2 bases removed from V and 0 bases from J, the gap between germline ends came to 8 bases. Germline V gives CDR1 KGHSH, CDR2 LQKENI. This CDR3 is 15 amino acids long. CDR3 protein: CASSPGPDSNQPQHF. The CDR3 DNA is TGTGCCAGCTCACCAGGGCCAGATAGCAATCAGCCCCAGCATTTT.

V is TRBV6-5 and J is TRBJ2-7, with 7 nucleotides matching TRBD2. CDR1 and CDR2 from the germline V gene are MNHEY and SVGAGI. CDR3 size: 15 residues. V lost 8 bases to trimming and J lost 0 bases; unmatched junction nucleotides: 10. CDR3 sequence: CASSPAGQSSYEQYF. CDR3 DNA: TGTGCCAGCTCCCCAGCGGGGCAGAGCTCCTACGAGCAGTACTTC.

This chain connects TRBV11-1 to TRBJ1-6; 8 bases agree with TRBD1. Germline-derived CDR1 and CDR2 are SGHAT and FQDESV (reference sequence). The trim removed 5 bases at V and 7 bases at J, leaving 7 bases unmatched. There are 15 residues in the CDR3. The CDR3 region is CASSPGPGGNSPLHF. Here the CDR3 DNA reads TGTGCCAGCAGCCCTGGGCCAGGGGGCAATTCACCCCTCCACTTT.

Remarks on this clone: The junction shows a germline mismatch at one end, possibly a read error. This chain links TRBV5-1 with TRBJ1-4; 9 positions match TRBD1. CDR1 is SGHRS and CDR2 is YFSETQ in the germline V gene. This CDR3 contains 18 residues. The CDR3 reads CASSLAGTGMLGGEKLFF. CDR3 sequence (DNA): TGCGCCAGCAGTTTGGCCGGGACAGGGATGCTTGGTGGTGAAAAACTGTTTTTT.

The chain has TRBV6-5 and TRBJ1-5; 10 positions agree with TRBD1. This CDR3 is built from 13 residues. Trimming at V came to 9 bases and at J to 6 bases, leaving 5 bases not matched to a gene. The germline V gene has CDR1 MNHEY and CDR2 SVGAGI. In nucleotides, the CDR3 is TGTGCCAGTTTACGGACAGGGGGTCAGCCCCAGCATTTT. It yields the protein CASLRTGGQPQHF.

The V call is TRBV4-3, the J call TRBJ2-7; D might be TRBD2 (5 bases). Germline V gene lookup returns CDR1 LGHNA and CDR2 YSLEER. V lost 0 bases to trimming and J lost 2 bases, with 11 bases between them. This CDR3 has 15 amino acids. The CDR3 region is CASSQEGDGTYEQYF. Here the CDR3 DNA reads TGCGCCAGCAGCCAAGAGGGAGACGGTACCTACGAGCAGTACTTC.

The chain is built from TRBV9 and TRBJ1-3; 9 bases align to TRBD1. This CDR3 has 14 amino acids. V dropped 7 bases and J dropped 6; count of bases not matched to a gene: 8. The V gene's germline CDR1 is SGDLS and CDR2 YYNGEE. In DNA form, the CDR3 reads TGTGCCAGCGGACCGACAGGGGGAGAAAACACCATATATTTT. Residues: CASGPTGGENTIYF.

The chain employs TRBV7-2 and TRBJ1-1, with a possible D match to TRBD1 (5 bases). CDR3 length: 15 amino acids. The V end lost 8 bases, the J end lost 1 base, and 17 bases lay between the germline ends. Germline CDR1 reads SGHTA; CDR2 reads FQGNSA. This CDR3 is CASLPRGRGNTEAFF. The CDR3 DNA sequence: TGTGCCAGCTTACCTCGGGGGAGGGGGAACACTGAAGCTTTCTTT. Based on the CDR3 plus reference TRBV7-2 and TRBJ1-1, the full variable domain is GAGVSQSPSNKVTEKGKDVELRCDPISGHTALYWYRQSLGQGLEFLIYFQGNSAPDKSGLPSDRFSAERTGGSVSTLTIQRTQQEDSAVYLCASLPRGRGNTEAFFGQGTRLTVV.

The gene calls are TRBV19 and TRBJ2-6; possibly TRBD1 for D (5 bases). The CDR3 length is 16 residues. Trimming stripped 5 bases from V and 0 bases from J, with 11 bases between. Germline CDR1 and CDR2: LNHDA and SQIVND (reference sequence). The CDR3 bases are TGTGCCAGTAGTCTGACAGCAAGCTCTGGGGCCAACGTCCTGACTTTC. Amino acids: CASSLTASSGANVLTF.

The chain recombines TRBV11-2 with TRBJ2-3; 8 positions agree with TRBD2. CDR3 size: 16 residues. The V segment lost 7 bases and the J segment 6 bases; nucleotides outside the gene matches: 15. Germline CDR1 reads SGHAT; CDR2 reads FQNNGV. CDR3 nucleotides: TGTGCCAGCACCTCCCCTGGGAGCGGGAGTTCGGATACGCAGTATTTT. Protein product: CASTSPGSGSSDTQYF.

V usage is TRBV11-3 and J usage is TRBJ2-2; the match to TRBD1 covers 8 bases. The J segment lost 3 bases and the V segment lost 0 bases, leaving 9 bases of the junction unmatched. The CDR3 consists of 18 residues. The germline V gene encodes CDR1 SGHNT and CDR2 YENEEA. CDR3 sequence reads: CASSLDGDRGGDTGELFF. The CDR3 nucleotides are TGTGCCAGCAGCTTAGATGGTGACAGGGGCGGAGACACCGGGGAGCTGTTTTTT. The whole variable domain, remainder taken from reference TRBV11-3 and TRBJ2-2, is EAGVVQSPRYKIIEKKQPVAFWCNPISGHNTLYWYLQNLGQGPELLIRYENEEAVDDSQLPKDRFSAERLKGVDSTLKIQPAELGDSAVYLCASSLDGDRGGDTGELFFGEGSRLTVL.

This chain connects TRBV10-3 to TRBJ1-2, with D perhaps TRBD1 (5 bases). The CDR3 covers 14 residues. Deletions cut 5 bases from V and 0 bases from J, with 10 bases between. Germline lookup yields CDR1 ENHRY and CDR2 SYGVKD. The CDR3 loop reads CAISRQLTNYGYTF. The CDR3, as DNA: TGTGCCATCAGTCGACAGTTAACTAACTATGGCTACACCTTC.

A few counts support this clone. The chain uses TRBV9 and TRBJ1-3; D is unresolved. CDR3 length: 14 residues. V gave up 3 bases and J gave up 0 bases, with 7 bases separating them. Germline assignment: CDR1 SGDLS and CDR2 YYNGEE. The DNA of the CDR3 is TGTGCCAGCAGCGCCCGAGGCTCTGGAAACACCATATATTTT. This gives the protein CASSARGSGNTIYF. Based on the CDR3 plus reference TRBV9 and TRBJ1-3, the full variable domain is DSGVTQTPKHLITATGQRVTLRCSPRSGDLSVYWYQQSLDQGLQFLIQYYNGEERAKGNILERFSAQQFPDLHSELNLSSLELGDSALYFCASSARGSGNTIYFGEGSWLTVV.

This sequence joins TRBV7-2 and TRBJ1-3, with a weak D call TRBD1 (5 bases). CDR1 is SGHTA and CDR2 is FQGNSA in the germline V gene. The CDR3 length is 16 residues. V lost 4 bases and J lost 0, with 13 bases in between. DNA of the CDR3: TGTGCCAGCAGCTCTTACAGGCTGAGCTCTGGAAACACCATATATTTT. Translation gives CASSSYRLSSGNTIYF.

The gene calls are TRBV19 and TRBJ2-1; 13 bases fit TRBD2. The CDR3 has 15 amino acids. V was pared by 5 bases and J by 4 bases, with 2 bases of the junction left unmatched. Germline V lookup: CDR1 LNHDA, CDR2 SQIVND (reference sequence). CDR3: CASSRTSGGYNEQFF. The CDR3 nucleotides are TGTGCCAGTAGTCGGACTAGCGGGGGATACAATGAGCAGTTCTTC.

The chain carries TRBV6-5 and TRBJ2-7; TRBD2 matches 10 bases. The CDR3 covers 16 residues. The germline V gene has CDR1 MNHEY and CDR2 SVGAGI. J gave up 3 bases and V 1 base, and 6 bases lay outside the gene matches. The CDR3 loop reads CASSYYGTSDHYEQYF. The CDR3 DNA follows: TGTGCCAGCAGTTACTATGGGACTAGCGATCACTACGAGCAGTACTTC.

The chain uses TRBV19 and TRBJ2-2; a weak D match, TRBD1 (5 bases). Germline V gives CDR1 LNHDA, CDR2 SQIVND (reference sequence). Trimming left V 10 bases short and J 1 base short, with 13 bases between. CDR3 size: 14 residues. The CDR3 bases are TGTGCCACAAACCAGGGAAAGAACACCGGGGAGCTGTTTTTT. Translating it yields CATNQGKNTGELFF.